A single TCR beta chain is shown here with its context. This sample was included in a study of blood T cell repertoires in COVID-19. Assay: immunoSEQ multiplex PCR; the TCRdb copy retains only in-frame clones and omits some. The repertoire holds some 69,000 clones, with about four fifths as singletons. The V gene end was trimmed by 2 bases and the J gene end by 3 bases; junction bases not matched to a gene: 14. This CDR3 is 20 amino acids long. The germline gives CDR1 SGHRS, CDR2 YFSETQ. The chain uses TRBV5-1 and TRBJ2-1, with TRBD2 identical over 13 bases. The receptor was derived from a woman between 70 and 85 years old with acute or convalescent COVID-19. Sequencing was carried out using peripheral blood. CDR3 amino acids: CASSFATGRRLAGGYNEQFF. The CDR3, as DNA: TGCGCCAGCAGCTTCGCAACGGGTAGGCGACTAGCGGGAGGCTACAATGAGCAGTTCTTC.